Detailed here is one T cell receptor (beta chain). This sample is part of a study of T cells in Graves' hyperthyroidism and ophthalmopathy. The investigators amplified TCR beta CDR3 regions from RNA transcripts. HTBI primers drove first-round RT-PCR of the TCR CDR3. In TCRdb, the multiplex PCR reads were re-called with MiXCR into one record per CDR3 protein. The sample contains 340,000 or so distinct CDR3 sequences, roughly 17% of which appear only once. Germline CDR1 KGHSH, CDR2 LQKENI. V dropped 3 bases and J dropped 7; count of bases not matched to a gene: 8. The CDR3 sequence is 16 residues long. The receptor comes from a man aged 30 to 39 with Graves' hyperthyroidism. This chain uses TRBV18 with TRBJ1-6; TRBD1 matches 8 bases. The source material was blood. The DNA of the CDR3 is TGTGCCAGCTCACCGCCTACAGGGGGGCTAAATTCACCCCTCCACTTT. It is translated as CASSPPTGGLNSPLHF.